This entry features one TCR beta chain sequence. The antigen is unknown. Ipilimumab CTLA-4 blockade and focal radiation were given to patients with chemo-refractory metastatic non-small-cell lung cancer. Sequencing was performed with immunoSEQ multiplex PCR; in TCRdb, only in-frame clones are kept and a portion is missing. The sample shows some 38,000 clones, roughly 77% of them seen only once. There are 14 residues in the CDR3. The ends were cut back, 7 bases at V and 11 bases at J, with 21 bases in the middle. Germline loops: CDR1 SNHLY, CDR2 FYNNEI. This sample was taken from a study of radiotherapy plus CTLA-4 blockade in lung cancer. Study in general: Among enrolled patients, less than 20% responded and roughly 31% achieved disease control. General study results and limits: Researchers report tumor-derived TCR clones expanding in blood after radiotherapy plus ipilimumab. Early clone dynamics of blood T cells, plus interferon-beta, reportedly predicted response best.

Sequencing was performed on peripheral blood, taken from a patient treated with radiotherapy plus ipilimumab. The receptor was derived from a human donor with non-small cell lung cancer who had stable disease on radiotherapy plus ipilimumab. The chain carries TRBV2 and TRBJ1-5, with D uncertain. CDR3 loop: CASTPTDFSVAQHF. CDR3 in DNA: TGTGCCAGCACCCCAACCGATTTTTCTGTAGCCCAGCATTTT.